The rows below give T cell receptor beta chains drawn from one sample of a study of T cell responses to AZD1222 COVID-19 vaccine. Sequencing used immunoSEQ multiplex PCR; TCRdb keeps in-frame clones, though not all of them. The sample contains more than 85,000 clones, roughly 82% of which appear only once. The sample in question was peripheral blood, obtained on day 0 of AZD1222 vaccination. Receptors were obtained from an adult in good health. Both conserved end residues are part of each CDR3. The order of the fields is CDR3 length, clone size, V gene, D gene, J gene, CDR3 DNA, CDR3 protein. A D gene is named only where the DNA matches it firmly. The listing skips clone size in some rows; elsewhere it reads once, few, many or a size class.

length: 13; size: .; V: TRBV14; D: .; J: TRBJ1-1; DNA: TGTGCCAGCAGCCCCAGACAGGACACTGAAGCTTTCTTT; CDR3: CASSPRQDTEAFF
length: 13; size: .; V: TRBV7-8; D: TRBD1; J: TRBJ1-2; DNA: TGTGCCAGCGCCTTGGGACAGGACTATGGCTACACCTTC; CDR3: CASALGQDYGYTF
length: 16; size: once; V: TRBV4-2; D: .; J: TRBJ1-3; DNA: TGTGCCAGCAGCCAGCCGCCAGGGTCCTCTGGAAACACCATATATTTT; CDR3: CASSQPPGSSGNTIYF
length: 16; size: few; V: TRBV19; D: TRBD1; J: TRBJ1-1; DNA: TGTGCCAGTAGTGCCGAAGACAGGGGGAGGAACACTGAAGCTTTCTTT; CDR3: CASSAEDRGRNTEAFF
length: 11; size: .; V: TRBV19; D: .; J: TRBJ1-1; DNA: TGTGCCAGTAGTGGGTACACTGAAGCTTTCTTT; CDR3: CASSGYTEAFF
length: 14; size: .; V: TRBV2; D: .; J: TRBJ1-1; DNA: TGTGCCACCCCCGGGACGCCGATGAACACTGAAGCTTTCTTT; CDR3: CATPGTPMNTEAFF
length: 14; size: .; V: TRBV7-2; D: TRBD2; J: TRBJ2-3; DNA: TGTGCCAGCAGCTATAGCGGGGCCACAGATACGCAGTATTTT; CDR3: CASSYSGATDTQYF
length: 11; size: .; V: TRBV20-1; D: .; J: TRBJ2-7; DNA: TGCAGTGCTAGAATGGCTAACGAGCAGTACTTC; CDR3: CSARMANEQYF
length: 15; size: .; V: TRBV18; D: TRBD1; J: TRBJ1-3; DNA: TGTGCCAGCTCACCTACAGGGGCCGGGAGAAACACCATATATTTT; CDR3: CASSPTGAGRNTIYF
length: 15; size: once; V: TRBV6-5; D: .; J: TRBJ1-4; DNA: TGTGCCAGCAGTTACTTCCCGGTGGGGGTAGAAAAACTGTTTTTT; CDR3: CASSYFPVGVEKLFF
length: 15; size: .; V: TRBV5-1; D: TRBD2; J: TRBJ2-3; DNA: TGCGCCAGCAGCTTGAGGGGACTAGCCTCCGATACGCAGTATTTT; CDR3: CASSLRGLASDTQYF
length: 12; size: once; V: TRBV6-5; D: .; J: TRBJ2-5; DNA: TGTGCCACCTTCGAAGTTCAAGAGACCCAGTACTTC; CDR3: CATFEVQETQYF
length: 11; size: .; V: TRBV12-3/TRBV12-4; D: .; J: TRBJ1-2; DNA: TGTGCCAGCAGTTTGACGGGGTTTCCACACTTC; CDR3: CASSLTGFPHF
length: 15; size: .; V: TRBV7-2; D: TRBD2; J: TRBJ2-5; DNA: TGTGCCAGCAGTGCCAAGCGGGGGGGCGGAGAGACCCAGTACTTC; CDR3: CASSAKRGGGETQYF
length: 11; size: .; V: TRBV28; D: .; J: TRBJ1-5; DNA: TGTGCCAGCAGTCTGGGCTATTCCCAGCATTTT; CDR3: CASSLGYSQHF
length: 14; size: .; V: TRBV7-2; D: .; J: TRBJ1-1; DNA: TGTGCCAGCAGCTTAGGACGCAGGAACACTGAAGCTTTCTTT; CDR3: CASSLGRRNTEAFF
length: 13; size: .; V: TRBV5-1; D: .; J: TRBJ2-7; DNA: TGCGCCAGCAGCCAGGACACCCTCTACGAGCAGTACTTC; CDR3: CASSQDTLYEQYF
length: 15; size: .; V: TRBV5-4; D: .; J: TRBJ1-1; DNA: TGTGCCAGCAGCTCGACTCGGGTGGGGAACACTGAAGCTTTCTTT; CDR3: CASSSTRVGNTEAFF
length: 15; size: .; V: TRBV29-1; D: TRBD2; J: TRBJ2-7; DNA: TGCAGCGTTGAACCGGGACTAGCGGGGTTTGACGAGCAGTACTTC; CDR3: CSVEPGLAGFDEQYF
length: 12; size: .; V: TRBV2; D: .; J: TRBJ1-2; DNA: TGTGCCAGCAAAGATCTATTCTATGGCTACACCTTC; CDR3: CASKDLFYGYTF